This T cell receptor (beta chain) was identified during a study of regulatory dendritic cells for organ transplantation. On this clone itself: Its antigen is not known.

Libraries were prepared by immunoSEQ multiplex PCR; TCRdb keeps only in-frame clonotypes and omits some of them. In the table there are approximately 9,300 clones, roughly 65% of which are singletons. CFSE-labeled sorted T cells met regulatory or mature dendritic cells for five to six days. Study-wide results and caveats: Naive CD4+ and CD8+ repertoires were highly diverse; memory CD8+ was most oligoclonal.

Sequencing was carried out using naive CD4+ T cells from blood cultured with dendritic cells. Sample subset: CD45RA+ naive T cells. This clonotype was obtained from a human donor in good health.

The CDR3 protein is CASSLTGGWEKLFF. The CDR3 region has the DNA TGTGCCAGCAGCCTTACAGGGGGCTGGGAAAAACTGTTTTTT. J is TRBJ1-4 and V is TRBV9, with 9 bases matching TRBD1. There are 14 residues in the CDR3. The trim removed 4 bases at V and 8 bases at J, leaving 6 bases unmatched. The germline V gene has CDR1 SGDLS and CDR2 YYNGEE.